Listed here are 5 T cell receptor beta chains from one sample, sequenced in a study of blood T cells in healthy people across ages. A second PCR of 7 to 11 cycles used a sample-barcoded 5' primer and a J-beta primer mix. TCRdb re-called the 5' RACE reads through MiXCR, storing one row per CDR3 protein. The sample has 650,000 to 800,000 distinct CDR3 sequences, over 40% seen once. Sequenced sample: blood. Receptors originate from a woman of 80 years or more in good health.

This clonotype was observed a handful of times. This rearrangement joins TRBV4-1 to TRBJ2-2, with 7 positions matching TRBD2. This CDR3 region has 17 residues. CDR1 is MGHRA, CDR2 YSYEKL, per germline. J was trimmed by 7 bases and V by 4 bases; bases with no gene match: 15. The CDR3 protein is CASSPDWGGSRLGELFF. The DNA for the CDR3 is TGCGCCAGCAGCCCCGATTGGGGCGGGAGTAGGCTCGGGGAGCTGTTTTTT.

The CDR3 spells CSVDGNGGYGYTF. In DNA, the CDR3 is TGCAGCGTTGACGGAAACGGGGGTTATGGCTACACCTTC. This chain joins TRBV29-1 and TRBJ1-2; a weak D match, TRBD1 (5 bases). V was pared by 3 bases and J by 5 bases, with 13 bases between. The CDR3 is 13 residues long. The germline V gene encodes CDR1 SQVTM and CDR2 ANQGSEA. The entire variable domain, with the rest obtained from reference TRBV29-1 and TRBJ1-2, is as follows: SAVISQKPSRDICQRGTSLTIQCQVDSQVTMMFWYRQQPGQSLTLIATANQGSEATYESGFVIDKFPISRPNLTFSTLTVSNMSPEDSSIYLCSVDGNGGYGYTFGSGTRLTVV.

This clonotype was detected a few times. The chain links TRBV28 to TRBJ1-2, with D unresolved. This CDR3 region has 15 residues. Germline V gene lookup returns CDR1 MDHEN and CDR2 SYDVKM. The V and J ends lost 3 bases and 4 bases respectively, with 15 bases between them. The CDR3 sequence is CASSFQGSILYGYTF. Written as DNA, the CDR3 is TGTGCCAGCAGTTTTCAAGGGAGTATCCTCTATGGCTACACCTTC.

The rearrangement uses TRBV6-1 and TRBJ2-3; 7 bases match TRBD2. CDR1 is MNHNS and CDR2 is SASEGT in the germline V gene. The junction had 10 bases not matched to a gene; V was cut back by 4 bases and J by 6 bases. The length of the CDR3 is 15 residues. CDR3 sequence (DNA): TGTGCCAGCAGTGTGGGCCGCGGGGAGGGTGATACGCAGTATTTT. As protein: CASSVGRGEGDTQYF.

The chain uses TRBV20-1 and TRBJ1-2; 10 positions agree with TRBD1. Germline V gene sequence: CDR1 DFQATT, CDR2 SNEGSKA (reference sequence). The CDR3 covers 12 residues. After removal of 6 bases from V and 7 bases from J, the junction contained 5 bases not matched to a gene. The CDR3: CSARDRGCGYTF. The DNA for the CDR3 is TGCAGTGCCAGGGACAGGGGATGTGGCTACACCTTC.